Listed below are T cell receptor beta chains from one sample, sequenced in a study of CD8 T cells in Susac syndrome. TCRdb processed the immunoSEQ multiplex PCR reads anew with MiXCR; each CDR3 protein has one entry. The sample lists under 95,000 distinct CDR3 sequences; approximately 95% were seen once. Source material: CD8+ T cells from PBMCs. The receptors come from a human donor with Susac syndrome. CDR3s include the opening cysteine and the closing phenylalanine or tryptophan. D genes are given only for firm matches. Size tells how often a clone was seen (once, few, many) or the class of an expanded clone, and some rows leave it out.

>.|TRBV12-3/TRBV12-4|few|TRBJ2-2
CASSLTTGELFF
TGTGCCAGCAGTTTAACCACCGGGGAGCTGTTTTTT
>.|TRBV10-3|.|TRBJ2-1
CAISYLVGDEQFF
TGTGCCATCAGTTATCTGGTGGGAGATGAGCAGTTCTTC
>TRBD2|TRBV20-1|.|TRBJ2-7
CSASGGSPWEQYF
TGCAGTGCTAGTGGCGGGAGTCCCTGGGAGCAGTACTTC
>.|TRBV30|once|TRBJ2-3
CAWSVRVTDTQYF
TGTGCCTGGAGTGTACGAGTCACAGATACGCAGTATTTT
>TRBD1|TRBV20-1|.|TRBJ2-1
CSVPGGQFF
TGCAGTGTCCCAGGGGGGCAGTTCTTC
>TRBD1|TRBV9|.|TRBJ1-1
CASSGTGPGEAFF
TGTGCCAGCAGTGGGACAGGGCCAGGGGAAGCTTTCTTT
>.|TRBV14|.|TRBJ2-3
CASSQELWEFGQTDTQYF
TGTGCCAGCAGCCAAGAGCTATGGGAGTTCGGGCAGACAGATACGCAGTATTTT
>.|TRBV4-1|.|TRBJ1-1
CASSQEGDNTEAFF
TGCGCCAGCAGCCAAGAAGGGGATAACACTGAAGCTTTCTTT
>.|TRBV29-1|.|TRBJ2-2
CSVETPNTGELFF
TGCAGCGTTGAGACCCCGAACACCGGGGAGCTGTTTTTT
>.|TRBV4-3|few|TRBJ2-2
CASSQDPGGNTGELFF
TGCGCCAGCAGCCAAGATCCCGGAGGAAACACCGGGGAGCTGTTTTTT
>TRBD1|TRBV24-1|.|TRBJ2-1
CATSDFHDRDNEQFF
TGTGCCACCAGTGATTTCCATGACAGGGACAATGAGCAGTTCTTC
>.|TRBV5-6|few|TRBJ2-4
CASSLALAKNIQYF
TGTGCCAGCAGCTTGGCTCTAGCCAAAAACATTCAGTACTTC
>.|TRBV6-2/TRBV6-3|.|TRBJ2-5
CASSYSPGHIQETQYF
TGTGCCAGCAGTTACTCCCCGGGACACATACAAGAGACCCAGTACTTC
>.|TRBV3-1|.|TRBJ1-1
CASSQDQAALTEAFF
TGTGCCAGCAGCCAAGACCAGGCGGCGTTGACTGAAGCTTTCTTT
>TRBD2|TRBV11-1|.|TRBJ2-7
CASSPGPGTSGRGPSYEQYF
TGTGCCAGCAGCCCGGGCCCCGGGACTAGCGGGAGGGGCCCCTCCTACGAGCAGTACTTC
>TRBD2|TRBV23-1|.|TRBJ2-1
CASSGPRELAGSYEQFF
TGCGCCAGCAGTGGACCTAGGGAACTAGCGGGATCTTATGAGCAGTTCTTC
>.|TRBV20-1|.|TRBJ2-3
CSARGVTGRALYTDTQYF
TGCAGTGCTAGAGGAGTTACGGGCCGGGCCCTTTACACAGATACGCAGTATTTT
>.|TRBV4-3|.|TRBJ1-4
CASSQDGPVTNEKLFF
TGCGCCAGCAGCCAAGACGGACCCGTTACTAATGAAAAACTGTTTTTT
>TRBD1|TRBV24-1|few|TRBJ2-3
CATSDWTGDTQYF
TGTGCCACCAGTGATTGGACAGGCGATACGCAGTATTTT
>TRBD1|TRBV24-1|.|TRBJ1-5
CATSDFLDRGGNQPQHF
TGTGCCACCAGTGATTTCCTGGACAGGGGCGGAAATCAGCCCCAGCATTTT
>.|TRBV13|.|TRBJ2-1
CASRSGTITPEQFF
TGTGCCAGCAGAAGCGGTACGATTACCCCTGAGCAGTTCTTC
>.|TRBV7-9|.|TRBJ2-7
CASSLLLLGVADEQYF
TGTGCCAGCAGTCTCCTCCTCTTGGGGGTAGCAGACGAGCAGTACTTC
>.|TRBV7-9|once|TRBJ2-5
CASSLVGGLETQYF
TGTGCCAGCAGCTTGGTCGGCGGCTTAGAGACCCAGTACTTC
>.|TRBV5-1|.|TRBJ2-1
CASSLVWGSEQFF
TGCGCCAGCAGCTTGGTCTGGGGGAGTGAGCAGTTCTTC
>TRBD2|TRBV19|.|TRBJ2-1
CASKELADLYNEQFF
TGTGCCAGTAAGGAACTAGCGGACCTCTACAATGAGCAGTTCTTC
>.|TRBV9|.|TRBJ2-2
CASSVGTPGELFF
TGTGCCAGCAGCGTAGGTACTCCTGGGGAGCTGTTTTTT
>TRBD2|TRBV11-2|.|TRBJ2-5
CASSLWLAGGETQYF
TGTGCCAGCAGCTTGTGGCTAGCGGGAGGCGAGACCCAGTACTTC
>TRBD2|TRBV29-1|.|TRBJ2-2
CSVAGGVRTGELFF
TGCAGCGTTGCTGGGGGGGTCAGAACTGGGGAGCTGTTTTTT
>.|TRBV7-9|once|TRBJ2-5
CASSLETQGPSFETQYF
TGTGCCAGCAGCTTAGAGACCCAGGGGCCCAGTTTCGAGACCCAGTACTTC
>TRBD2|TRBV14|.|TRBJ2-1
CASSQDSGRANEQFF
TGTGCCAGCAGCCAAGATAGCGGGAGGGCCAATGAGCAGTTCTTC
>TRBD2|TRBV6-2/TRBV6-3|.|TRBJ2-2
CASSQTSGSAGELFF
TGTGCCAGCAGTCAGACTAGCGGGAGCGCCGGGGAGCTGTTTTTT
>.|TRBV14|.|TRBJ2-2
CASSQYPGELFF
TGTGCCAGCAGCCAATACCCCGGGGAGCTGTTTTTT
>.|TRBV6-4|.|TRBJ2-1
CASSSGQGILDEQFF
.
>.|TRBV6-4|.|TRBJ1-5
CASSDIRRGSQPQHF
TGTGCCAGCAGTGACATAAGGAGGGGGAGTCAGCCCCAGCATTTT
>.|TRBV29-1|.|TRBJ2-7
CSVLYGGSYEQYF
TGCAGCGTTCTATACGGGGGTTCCTACGAGCAGTACTTC
>.|TRBV20-1|.|TRBJ2-5
CSASVQSLQETQYF
TGCAGTGCTAGTGTCCAGTCCTTACAAGAGACCCAGTACTTC